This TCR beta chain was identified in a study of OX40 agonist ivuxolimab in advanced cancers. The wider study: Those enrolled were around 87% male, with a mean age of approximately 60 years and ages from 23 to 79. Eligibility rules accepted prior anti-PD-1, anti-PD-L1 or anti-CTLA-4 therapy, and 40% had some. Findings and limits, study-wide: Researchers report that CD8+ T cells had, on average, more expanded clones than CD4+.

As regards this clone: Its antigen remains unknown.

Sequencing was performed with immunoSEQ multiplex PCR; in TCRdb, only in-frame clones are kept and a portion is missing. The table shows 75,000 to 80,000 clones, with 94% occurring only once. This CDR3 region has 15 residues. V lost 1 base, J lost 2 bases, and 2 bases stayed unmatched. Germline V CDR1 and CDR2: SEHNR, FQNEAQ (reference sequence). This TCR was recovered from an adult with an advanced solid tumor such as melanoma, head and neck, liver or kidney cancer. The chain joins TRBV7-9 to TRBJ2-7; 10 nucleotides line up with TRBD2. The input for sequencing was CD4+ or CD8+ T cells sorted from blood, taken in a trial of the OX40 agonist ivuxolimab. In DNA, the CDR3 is TGTGCCAGCAGCTTAGGCGGGACTAGCGCCTACGAGCAGTACTTC. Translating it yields CASSLGGTSAYEQYF.